One sample yielded the 32 T cell receptor beta chains listed below, sequenced in a study of a mutant IDH1 vaccine in newly diagnosed glioma. The table came from immunoSEQ multiplex PCR; TCRdb's copy has only in-frame clones and leaves some out. The top ten clones hold roughly a fifth of a sample with roughly 50,000 clones, around 80% of them seen once. Time point reported: baseline, week 1 (first vaccination visit). The sample's treatment: pre-vaccination baseline after standard-of-care therapy. Sequenced material: PBMCs, taken from a glioma patient treated with radiotherapy, temozolomide or both. Receptors were obtained from a man in his late teens or twenties with glioma.

The chain recombines TRBV5-1 with TRBJ1-1; D is unresolved. The V gene lost 2 bases and the J gene lost 0 bases, with 8 bases spanning the gap. The CDR3 covers 14 residues. Germline values: CDR1 SGHRS, CDR2 YFSETQ. CDR3 amino acids: CASSLEAMNTEAFF. CDR3 bases: TGCGCCAGCAGCTTAGAGGCCATGAACACTGAAGCTTTCTTT.

The chain uses TRBV9 and TRBJ1-1; 7 nucleotides match TRBD1. Germline CDR1 SGDLS, CDR2 YYNGEE. J lost 10 bases, V lost 3 bases, and 9 bases had no gene match. This CDR3 has 13 amino acids. CDR3 coding DNA: TGTGCCAGCAGCGGGACAGGTTCCCCCCCAGCTTTCTTT. It is translated as CASSGTGSPPAFF.

The chain links TRBV30 to TRBJ2-4; no firm D call. V was trimmed by 1 base and J by 8 bases, leaving 18 bases between them. This CDR3 region has 15 residues. Germline V gene lookup returns CDR1 GTSNPN and CDR2 SVGIG (reference sequence). CDR3 sequence (DNA): TGTGCCTGGAGTGGATCCCGAAAGACCAGAGACATTCAGTACTTC. Translating gives CAWSGSRKTRDIQYF.

This clone showed up just a few times. This chain links TRBV2 with TRBJ1-1; D may be TRBD1 (6 bases). Germline CDR1 SNHLY, CDR2 FYNNEI. Trimming cost V 2 bases and J 2 bases, with 12 bases left between them. The CDR3 sequence is 15 residues long. CDR3 loop: CASSEQGFGNTEAFF. CDR3 sequence (DNA): TGTGCCAGCAGTGAACAGGGGTTTGGTAACACTGAAGCTTTCTTT.

This chain uses TRBV14 with TRBJ1-1, with D perhaps TRBD1 (5 bases). Germline assignment: CDR1 SGHDN and CDR2 FVKESK. With 2 bases removed from V and 4 bases from J, the gap between germline ends came to 14 bases. The CDR3 spans 15 residues. The CDR3 coding sequence is TGTGCCAGCAGCCAAAAAGGGGCCAGGAGCACTGAAGCTTTCTTT. This gives the protein CASSQKGARSTEAFF.

The chain employs TRBV5-1 and TRBJ2-7; 7 bases are shared with TRBD2. Germline values: CDR1 SGHRS, CDR2 YFSETQ. Unmatched junction bases numbered 2, after V lost 3 bases and J lost 2 bases. The CDR3 sequence is 13 residues long. The CDR3 protein is CASSSGGPYEQYF. The CDR3 nucleotides read TGCGCCAGCAGCTCGGGAGGCCCCTACGAGCAGTACTTC.

The V gene is TRBV11-3, the J gene TRBJ2-2, with 11 bases that match TRBD1. The germline V gene encodes CDR1 SGHNT and CDR2 YENEEA. The CDR3 consists of 16 residues. Unmatched junction bases numbered 5, after V lost 4 bases and J lost 4 bases. Written as DNA, the CDR3 is TGTGCCAGCAGCTCGAGGGGGACAGGGGGCACCGGGGAGCTGTTTTTT. It specifies CASSSRGTGGTGELFF.

The chain employs TRBV7-9 and TRBJ1-1, with a weak D call TRBD1 (5 bases). Looked up from germline, CDR1 is SEHNR and CDR2 is FQNEAQ (reference sequence). The CDR3 runs 13 residues. Trimming stripped 5 bases from V and 2 bases from J, with 9 bases between. Here the CDR3 reads CASSLRDNTEAFF. The DNA for the CDR3 is TGTGCCAGCAGCCTTAGGGACAACACTGAAGCTTTCTTT.

The rearrangement joins TRBV30 to TRBJ2-1, with a tentative D call TRBD2 (6 bases). CDR1 is GTSNPN, CDR2 SVGIG, per germline (reference sequence). Trimming shortened V by 8 bases and J by 6 bases, and 20 bases separated the two germline ends. This CDR3 comprises 14 residues. The CDR3 DNA reads as TGTGCCCGGGAGTCGGGATACCAAATCAATGAGCAGTTCTTC. It is translated as CARESGYQINEQFF. The complete variable domain, with remaining parts taken from reference TRBV30 and TRBJ2-1, reads SQTIHQWPATLVQPVGSPLSLECTVEGTSNPNLYWYRQAAGRGLQLLFYSVGIGQISSEVPQNLSASRPQDRQFILSSKKLLLSDSGFYLCARESGYQINEQFFGPGTRLTVL.

The CDR3 nucleotides are TGTGCCAGCAGACTCAATAAACAGAATAACTATGGCTACACCTTC. Encoded protein: CASRLNKQNNYGYTF. V is TRBV6-5 and J is TRBJ1-2; no firm D call. This CDR3 comprises 15 residues. V gave up 6 bases and J gave up 1 base, with 15 bases separating them. Germline CDR1 MNHEY, CDR2 SVGAGI.

This chain connects TRBV6-5 to TRBJ1-3; no definite D call. The germline V gene has CDR1 MNHEY and CDR2 SVGAGI. V lost 6 bases, J lost 4 bases, and 7 bases lay in between. This CDR3 comprises 12 residues. The DNA for the CDR3 is TGTGCCAGCAGCGGAGTCGGAAACACCATATATTTT. This translates into CASSGVGNTIYF.

The J gene is TRBJ2-5, the V gene TRBV14, with 7 positions matching TRBD2. The CDR3 extends over 14 amino acids. The germline V gene has CDR1 SGHDN and CDR2 FVKESK. The trim removed 1 base at V and 5 bases at J, leaving 4 bases unmatched. CDR3 in DNA: TGTGCCAGCAGCCAAGGGCGGGAGCGGGAGACCCAGTACTTC. Encoded protein: CASSQGRERETQYF.

The gene calls are TRBV7-8 and TRBJ1-2, with D tentatively TRBD1 (5 bases). The CDR3 has 12 residues. The germline CDR1 and CDR2 sequences are SGHVS and FQNEAQ. Trimming removed 5 bases at V and 5 bases at J, with 9 bases between. The CDR3 DNA reads TGTGCCAGCAGCCTGGACATTTATGGCTACACCTTC. As protein: CASSLDIYGYTF.

V usage is TRBV18 and J usage is TRBJ2-3, with TRBD2 matching 7 bases. The CDR3 has 16 amino acids. Germline V lookup: CDR1 KGHSH, CDR2 LQKENI. The junction had 7 bases not matched to a gene; V was cut back by 2 bases and J by 2 bases. The CDR3, as DNA: TGTGCCAGCTCACCATCGACTCTAGCGGTCACAGATACGCAGTATTTT. It translates to CASSPSTLAVTDTQYF.

This clone occurred a few times. This chain links TRBV6-6 with TRBJ1-1, with D possibly matching TRBD1 (5 bases). Between the trimmed V and J ends, which lost 5 bases and 5 bases, there was a span of 12 bases. The CDR3 covers 13 residues. Germline V gives CDR1 MNHNY, CDR2 SVGAGI (reference sequence). CDR3 in DNA: TGTGCCAGCAGTCACCGGGGGATTACTGAAGCTTTCTTT. Translated, it gives CASSHRGITEAFF.

The chain employs TRBV5-1 and TRBJ1-1; D possibly corresponds to TRBD1 (5 bases). V lost 0 bases to trimming and J lost 0 bases, with 12 bases between them. The germline V gene has CDR1 SGHRS and CDR2 YFSETQ. This CDR3 is built from 16 residues. Here the CDR3 DNA reads TGCGCCAGCAGCTTGGCTGGGGGAAGGATGAACACTGAAGCTTTCTTT. Protein: CASSLAGGRMNTEAFF.

The V gene is TRBV6-5, the J gene TRBJ1-6; D gene uncertain. Germline V lookup: CDR1 MNHEY, CDR2 SVGAGI. V was pared by 0 bases and J by 6 bases, with 9 bases between. The CDR3 sequence is 15 residues long. The CDR3 nucleotides are TGTGCCAGCAGTTACTCGACGGAGATTAATTCACCCCTCCACTTT. It translates to CASSYSTEINSPLHF.

The CDR3 is CASSVEQGYNEKLFF. The CDR3 bases are TGTGCCAGCAGCGTAGAACAGGGGTATAATGAAAAACTGTTTTTT. The rearrangement joins TRBV9 to TRBJ1-4; 7 bases are shared with TRBD1. Germline assignment: CDR1 SGDLS and CDR2 YYNGEE. The CDR3 covers 15 residues. V shed 0 bases and J 4 bases; nucleotides not matched to a gene: 3.

The chain combines TRBV10-3 with TRBJ2-2; 7 bases are a match to TRBD1. Trimming at V came to 2 bases and at J to 4 bases, leaving 7 bases not matched to a gene. This CDR3 comprises 16 residues. Germline V CDR1 and CDR2: ENHRY, SYGVKD. In DNA form, the CDR3 reads TGTGCCATCAGTGAGCAAGGGGGCGCGAGCACCGGGGAGCTGTTTTTT. Translated: CAISEQGGASTGELFF.

The chain couples TRBV2 to TRBJ1-5; D gene uncertain. There are 13 residues in the CDR3. Trimming took 7 bases from V and 3 from J, leaving 10 bases between them. Germline lookup yields CDR1 SNHLY and CDR2 FYNNEI. Written as DNA, the CDR3 is TGTGCCAGCAACGCACGGGACAATCAGCCCCAGCATTTT. Protein sequence: CASNARDNQPQHF.

The rearrangement links TRBV6-5 to TRBJ1-2; a weak D match, TRBD1 (6 bases). The CDR3 runs to 13 residues. Trimming took 0 bases from V and 7 from J, leaving 9 bases between them. Germline CDR1 reads MNHEY; CDR2 reads SVGAGI. CDR3 in amino acids: CASSYSGGAGYTF. The CDR3 coding sequence is TGTGCCAGCAGTTACTCAGGGGGTGCTGGCTACACCTTC.

The chain employs TRBV4-1 and TRBJ1-2; 8 bases are shared with TRBD1. The germline gives CDR1 MGHRA, CDR2 YSYEKL. V gave up 8 bases and J gave up 3 bases; unmatched junction bases: 8. There are 14 residues in the CDR3. This CDR3 is CASAHRGADYGYTF. Here the CDR3 DNA reads TGCGCCAGCGCACACAGGGGGGCGGACTATGGCTACACCTTC.

The CDR3 sequence: CASRAGQAKQYF. The CDR3 nucleotides are TGTGCCAGCAGAGCGGGACAGGCTAAGCAGTACTTC. J is TRBJ2-4 and V is TRBV2; the D gene is possibly TRBD1 (8 bases). The CDR3 runs 12 residues. The germline gives CDR1 SNHLY, CDR2 FYNNEI. Trimming pared 6 bases from V and 13 bases from J, leaving 16 bases between.

The chain recombines TRBV30 with TRBJ1-2; the match to TRBD1 covers 7 bases. Looked up from germline, CDR1 is GTSNPN and CDR2 is SVGIG (reference sequence). J lost 2 bases, V lost 4 bases, and 4 bases had no gene match. This CDR3 has 13 amino acids. The CDR3 bases are TGTGCCTGGATCCAACAGGGGAACTATGGCTACACCTTC. Translated, it gives CAWIQQGNYGYTF.

The rearrangement links TRBV5-8 to TRBJ2-7; 8 bases fit TRBD2. This CDR3 has 15 amino acids. Germline CDR1 SGHTS, CDR2 YDEGEE. Losses at the gene ends were 4 bases for V and 2 bases for J; bases not matched to a gene: 8. CDR3 coding DNA: TGTGCCAGCAGCCATGGACTAGCTGATGCCTACGAGCAGTACTTC. Translating it yields CASSHGLADAYEQYF.

The chain links TRBV6-6 to TRBJ1-4; D perhaps matches TRBD1 (5 bases). This CDR3 has 14 residues. The germline CDR1 and CDR2 sequences are MNHNY and SVGAGI (reference sequence). Deletions cut 2 bases from V and 8 bases from J, with 12 bases between. The DNA for the CDR3 is TGTGCCAGCAGTTACGGGGGGGGTAGGGAAAAACTGTTTTTT. Translated: CASSYGGGREKLFF.

This clone appeared a single time. The chain combines TRBV7-2 with TRBJ2-7; D ambiguous. Germline values: CDR1 SGHTA, CDR2 FQGNSA. V was trimmed by 3 bases and J by 6 bases, leaving 9 bases between them. This CDR3 has 12 residues. CDR3 sequence (DNA): TGTGCCAGCAGCTTTCTAGGAATCGAGCAGTACTTC. Amino acids: CASSFLGIEQYF.

The genes are TRBV5-1 and TRBJ2-3, with 9 bases identical to TRBD1. The CDR3 runs 14 residues. Unmatched junction bases numbered 1, after V lost 0 bases and J lost 5 bases. The germline gives CDR1 SGHRS, CDR2 YFSETQ. CDR3 DNA: TGCGCCAGCAGCTTGGACAGGGGGCGAGATACGCAGTATTTT. This translates into CASSLDRGRDTQYF.

The genes are TRBV6-5 and TRBJ2-5; D call uncertain. Germline assignment: CDR1 MNHEY and CDR2 SVGAGI. The CDR3 length is 14 residues. The V and J ends lost 2 bases and 1 base respectively, with 8 bases between them. The CDR3 DNA reads as TGTGCCAGCAGTTACCTGGGCCCCCAAGAGACCCAGTACTTC. It translates to CASSYLGPQETQYF.

This sequence joins TRBV7-3 and TRBJ2-7, with a weak D call TRBD2 (6 bases). Germline loops: CDR1 SGHTA, CDR2 FQGTGA. The CDR3 has 15 amino acids. Deletions cut 1 base from V and 1 base from J, with 11 bases between. The CDR3 nucleotides read TGTGCCAGCAGCTTAAGGGCCGGACTATCCTACGAGCAGTACTTC. This translates into CASSLRAGLSYEQYF.

Only a few counts were recorded for this clone. V usage is TRBV29-1 and J usage is TRBJ2-7; D unresolved. There are 13 residues in the CDR3. Germline values: CDR1 SQVTM, CDR2 ANQGSEA. Trimming took 5 bases from V and 0 from J, leaving 11 bases between them. DNA for the CDR3: TGCAGCGTTACGGGCCCTTCCTCCTACGAGCAGTACTTC. Protein product: CSVTGPSSYEQYF.

This clone was counted between two and nine times. The V call is TRBV6-6, the J call TRBJ1-1, with 7 bases fitting TRBD1. V gave up 6 bases and J gave up 11 bases; unmatched junction bases: 12. Germline V gives CDR1 MNHNY, CDR2 SVGAGI (reference sequence). The CDR3 loop spans 13 amino acids. CDR3: CASSYTGDVGAFF. For the CDR3, the DNA is TGTGCCAGCAGCTACACAGGGGATGTCGGGGCTTTCTTT.